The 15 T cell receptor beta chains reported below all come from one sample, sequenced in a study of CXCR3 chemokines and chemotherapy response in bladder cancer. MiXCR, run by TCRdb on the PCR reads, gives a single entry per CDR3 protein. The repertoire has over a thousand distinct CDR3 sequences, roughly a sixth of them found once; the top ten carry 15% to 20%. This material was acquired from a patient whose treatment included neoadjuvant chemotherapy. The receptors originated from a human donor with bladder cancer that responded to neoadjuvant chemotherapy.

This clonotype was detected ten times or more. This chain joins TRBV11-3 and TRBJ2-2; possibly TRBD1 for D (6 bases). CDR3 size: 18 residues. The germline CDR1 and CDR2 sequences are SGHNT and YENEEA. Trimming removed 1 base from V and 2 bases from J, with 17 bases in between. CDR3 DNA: TGTGCCAGCAGCTTAGGTTTCAGGGGCGCTTACAACACCGGGGAGCTGTTTTTT. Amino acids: CASSLGFRGAYNTGELFF.

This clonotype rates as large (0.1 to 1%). The CDR3 DNA reads as TGTGCCAGCAGTGAAGGACGGAGCTCTGGGGCCAACGTCCTGACTTTC. This translates into CASSEGRSSGANVLTF. This sequence joins TRBV6-1 and TRBJ2-6; D is uncertain. Trimming shortened V by 1 base and J by 0 bases, and 7 bases separated the two germline ends. CDR3 length: 16 amino acids. CDR1 is MNHNS and CDR2 is SASEGT in the germline V gene.

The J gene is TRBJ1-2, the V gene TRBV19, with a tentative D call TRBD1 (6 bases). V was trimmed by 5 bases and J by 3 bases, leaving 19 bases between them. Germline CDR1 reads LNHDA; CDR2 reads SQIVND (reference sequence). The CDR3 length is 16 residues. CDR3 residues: CASSPLAGALDYGYTF. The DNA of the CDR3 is TGTGCCAGTAGTCCGCTAGCGGGGGCTCTCGACTATGGCTACACCTTC.

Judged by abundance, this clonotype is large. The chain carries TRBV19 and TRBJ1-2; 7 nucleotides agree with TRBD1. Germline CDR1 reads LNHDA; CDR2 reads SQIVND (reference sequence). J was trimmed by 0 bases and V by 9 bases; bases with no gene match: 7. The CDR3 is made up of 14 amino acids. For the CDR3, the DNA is TGTGCCAGCAAGGGACAGAACTCTAACTATGGCTACACCTTC. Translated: CASKGQNSNYGYTF. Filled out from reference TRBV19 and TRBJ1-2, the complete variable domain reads DGGITQSPKYLFRKEGQNVTLSCEQNLNHDAMYWYRQDPGQGLRLIYYSQIVNDFQKGDIAEGYSVSREKKESFPLTVTSAQKNPTAFYLCASKGQNSNYGYTFGSGTRLTVV.

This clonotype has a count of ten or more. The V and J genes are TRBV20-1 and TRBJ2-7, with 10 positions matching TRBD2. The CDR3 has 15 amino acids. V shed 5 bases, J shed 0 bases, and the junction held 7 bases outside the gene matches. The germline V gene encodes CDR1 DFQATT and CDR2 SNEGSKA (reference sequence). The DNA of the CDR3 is TGCAGTGCTCACGTGAGGACTAGCGGCTCCTACGAGCAGTACTTC. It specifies CSAHVRTSGSYEQYF.

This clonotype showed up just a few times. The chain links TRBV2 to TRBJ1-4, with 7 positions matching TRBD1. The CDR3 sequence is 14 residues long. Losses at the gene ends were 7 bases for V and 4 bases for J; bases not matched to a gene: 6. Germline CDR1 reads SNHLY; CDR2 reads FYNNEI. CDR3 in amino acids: CASNLQGLNEKLFF. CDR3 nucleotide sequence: TGTGCCAGCAATCTACAGGGGCTTAATGAAAAACTGTTTTTT.

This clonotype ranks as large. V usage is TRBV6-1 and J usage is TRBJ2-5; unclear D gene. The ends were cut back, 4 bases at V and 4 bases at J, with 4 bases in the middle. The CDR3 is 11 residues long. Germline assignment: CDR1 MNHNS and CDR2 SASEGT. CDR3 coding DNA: TGTGCCAGCAGTGTGGTAGAGACCCAGTACTTC. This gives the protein CASSVVETQYF.

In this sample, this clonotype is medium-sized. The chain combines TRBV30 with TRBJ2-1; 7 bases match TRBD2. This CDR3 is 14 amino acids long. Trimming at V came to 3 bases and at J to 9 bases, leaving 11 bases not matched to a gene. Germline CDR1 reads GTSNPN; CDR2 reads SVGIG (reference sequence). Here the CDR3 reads CAWSAGGGRVEQFF. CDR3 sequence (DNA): TGTGCCTGGAGCGCTGGCGGGGGAAGGGTTGAGCAGTTCTTC.

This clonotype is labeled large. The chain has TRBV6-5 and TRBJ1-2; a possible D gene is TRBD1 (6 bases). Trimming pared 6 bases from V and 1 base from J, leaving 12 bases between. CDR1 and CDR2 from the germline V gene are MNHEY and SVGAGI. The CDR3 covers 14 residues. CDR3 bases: TGTGCCAGCAGACAGGGACGTCTTAACTATGGCTACACCTTC. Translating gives CASRQGRLNYGYTF.

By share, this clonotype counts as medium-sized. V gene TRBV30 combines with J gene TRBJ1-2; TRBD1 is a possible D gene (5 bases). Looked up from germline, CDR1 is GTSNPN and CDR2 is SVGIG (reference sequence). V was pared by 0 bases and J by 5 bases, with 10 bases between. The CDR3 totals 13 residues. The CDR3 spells CAWSVTDSYGYTF. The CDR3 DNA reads TGTGCCTGGAGTGTCACCGACAGTTATGGCTACACCTTC.

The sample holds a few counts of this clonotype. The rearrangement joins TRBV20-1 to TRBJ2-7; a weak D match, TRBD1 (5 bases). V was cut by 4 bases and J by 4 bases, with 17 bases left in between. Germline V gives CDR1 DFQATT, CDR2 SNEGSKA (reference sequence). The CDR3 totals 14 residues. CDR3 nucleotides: TGCAGTGCTACAAAGGAAGGGGCGTATTACGAGCAGTACTTC. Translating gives CSATKEGAYYEQYF.

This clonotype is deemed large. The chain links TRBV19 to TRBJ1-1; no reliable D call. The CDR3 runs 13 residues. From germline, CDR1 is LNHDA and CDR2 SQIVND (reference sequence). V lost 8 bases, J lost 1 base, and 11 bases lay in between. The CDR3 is CASGYDPNTEAFF. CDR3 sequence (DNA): TGTGCCAGTGGATACGACCCGAACACTGAAGCTTTCTTT. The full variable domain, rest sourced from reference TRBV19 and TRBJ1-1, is DGGITQSPKYLFRKEGQNVTLSCEQNLNHDAMYWYRQDPGQGLRLIYYSQIVNDFQKGDIAEGYSVSREKKESFPLTVTSAQKNPTAFYLCASGYDPNTEAFFGQGTRLTVV.

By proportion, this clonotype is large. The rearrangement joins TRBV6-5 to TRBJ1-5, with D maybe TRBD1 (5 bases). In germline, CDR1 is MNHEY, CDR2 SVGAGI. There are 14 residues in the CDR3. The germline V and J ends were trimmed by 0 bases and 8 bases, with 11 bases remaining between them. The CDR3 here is CASSYSPGSEPQHF. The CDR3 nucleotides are TGTGCCAGCAGTTACTCACCAGGGTCGGAGCCCCAGCATTTT.

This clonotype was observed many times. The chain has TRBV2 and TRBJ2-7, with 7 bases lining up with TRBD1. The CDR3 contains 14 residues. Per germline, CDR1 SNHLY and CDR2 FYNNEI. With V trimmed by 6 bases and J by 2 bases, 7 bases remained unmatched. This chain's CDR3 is CASRAWDSPYEQYF. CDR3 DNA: TGTGCCAGCAGAGCGTGGGACAGCCCCTACGAGCAGTACTTC.

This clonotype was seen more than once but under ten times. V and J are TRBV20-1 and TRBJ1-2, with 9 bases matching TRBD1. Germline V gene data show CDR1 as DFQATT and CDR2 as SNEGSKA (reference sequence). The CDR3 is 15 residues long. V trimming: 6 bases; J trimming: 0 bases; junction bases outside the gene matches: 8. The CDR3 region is CSAPRDRATNYGYTF. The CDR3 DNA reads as TGCAGTGCCCCTCGGGACAGGGCAACTAACTATGGCTACACCTTC.